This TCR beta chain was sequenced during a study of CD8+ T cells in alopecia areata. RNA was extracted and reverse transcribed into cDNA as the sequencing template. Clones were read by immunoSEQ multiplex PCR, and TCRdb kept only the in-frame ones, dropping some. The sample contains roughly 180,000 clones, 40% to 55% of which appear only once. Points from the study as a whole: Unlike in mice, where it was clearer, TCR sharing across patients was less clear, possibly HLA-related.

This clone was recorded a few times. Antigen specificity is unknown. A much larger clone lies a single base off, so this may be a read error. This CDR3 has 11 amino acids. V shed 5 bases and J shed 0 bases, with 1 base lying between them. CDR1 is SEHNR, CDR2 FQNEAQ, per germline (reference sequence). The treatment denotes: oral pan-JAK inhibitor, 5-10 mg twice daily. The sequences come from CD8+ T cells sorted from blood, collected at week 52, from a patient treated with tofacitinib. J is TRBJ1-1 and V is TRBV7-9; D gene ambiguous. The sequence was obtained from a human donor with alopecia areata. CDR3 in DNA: TGTGCCAGCAGCATGAACACTGAAGCTTTCTTT. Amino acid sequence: CASSMNTEAFF.